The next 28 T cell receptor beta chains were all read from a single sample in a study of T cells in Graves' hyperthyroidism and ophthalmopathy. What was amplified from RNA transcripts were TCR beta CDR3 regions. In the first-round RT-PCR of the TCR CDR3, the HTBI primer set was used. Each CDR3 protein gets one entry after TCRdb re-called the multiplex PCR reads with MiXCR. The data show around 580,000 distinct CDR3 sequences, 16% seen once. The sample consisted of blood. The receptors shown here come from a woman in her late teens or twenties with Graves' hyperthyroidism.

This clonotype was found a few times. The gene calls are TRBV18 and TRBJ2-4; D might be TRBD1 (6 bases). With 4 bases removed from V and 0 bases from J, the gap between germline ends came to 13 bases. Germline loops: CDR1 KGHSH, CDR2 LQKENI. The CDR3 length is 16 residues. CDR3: CASSRRTDIAKNIQYF. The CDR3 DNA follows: TGTGCCAGCTCACGCAGGACAGATATAGCCAAAAACATTCAGTACTTC. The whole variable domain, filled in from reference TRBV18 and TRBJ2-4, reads NAGVMQNPRHLVRRRGQEARLRCSPMKGHSHVYWYRQLPEEGLKFMVYLQKENIIDESGMPKERFSAEFPKEGPSILRIQQVVRGDSAAYFCASSRRTDIAKNIQYFGAGTRLSVL.

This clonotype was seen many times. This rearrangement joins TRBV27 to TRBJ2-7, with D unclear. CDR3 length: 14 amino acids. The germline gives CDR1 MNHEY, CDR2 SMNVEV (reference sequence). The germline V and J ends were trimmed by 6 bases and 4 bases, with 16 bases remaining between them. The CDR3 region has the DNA TGTGCCAGCAGCCCGACTTTTTTTAGATACGAGCAGTACTTC. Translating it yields CASSPTFFRYEQYF.

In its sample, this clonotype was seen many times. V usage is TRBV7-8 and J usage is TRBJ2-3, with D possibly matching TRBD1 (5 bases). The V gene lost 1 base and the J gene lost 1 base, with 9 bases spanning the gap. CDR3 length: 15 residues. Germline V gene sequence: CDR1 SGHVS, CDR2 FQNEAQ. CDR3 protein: CASSLEGVGTDTQYF. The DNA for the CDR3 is TGTGCCAGCAGCTTAGAAGGGGTAGGCACAGATACGCAGTATTTT.

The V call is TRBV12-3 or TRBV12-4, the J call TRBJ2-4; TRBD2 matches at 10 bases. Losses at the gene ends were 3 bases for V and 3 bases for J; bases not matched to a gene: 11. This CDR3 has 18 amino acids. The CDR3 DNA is TGTGCCAGCAGTTTGTTAGCGGGAGGCGTCTCGGTCAAAAACATTCAGTACTTC. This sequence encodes CASSLLAGGVSVKNIQYF.

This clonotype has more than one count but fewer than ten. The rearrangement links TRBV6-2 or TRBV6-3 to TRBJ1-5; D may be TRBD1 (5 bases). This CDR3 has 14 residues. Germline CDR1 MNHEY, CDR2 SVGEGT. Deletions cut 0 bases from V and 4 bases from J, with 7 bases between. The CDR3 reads CASSYSAGNQPQHF. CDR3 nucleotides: TGTGCCAGCAGTTACTCGGCAGGGAATCAGCCCCAGCATTTT.

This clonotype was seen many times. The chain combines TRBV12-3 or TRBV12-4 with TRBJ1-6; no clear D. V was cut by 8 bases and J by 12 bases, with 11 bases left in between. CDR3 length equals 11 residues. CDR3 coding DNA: TGTGCCAGCGCCGACGGGGAACCCCTCCACTTT. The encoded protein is CASADGEPLHF.

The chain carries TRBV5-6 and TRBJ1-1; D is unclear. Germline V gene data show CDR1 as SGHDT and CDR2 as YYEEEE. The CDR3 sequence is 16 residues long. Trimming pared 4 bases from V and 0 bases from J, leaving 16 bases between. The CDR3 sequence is CASSNQEFGLNTEAFF. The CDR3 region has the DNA TGTGCCAGCAGCAATCAGGAGTTTGGTTTGAACACTGAAGCTTTCTTT.

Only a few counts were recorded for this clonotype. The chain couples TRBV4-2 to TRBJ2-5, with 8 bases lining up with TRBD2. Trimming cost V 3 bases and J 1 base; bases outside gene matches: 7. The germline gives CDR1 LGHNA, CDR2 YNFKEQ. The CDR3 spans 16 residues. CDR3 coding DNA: TGTGCCAGCAGCCACCCCGGGAGGGGCCTCCAAGAGACCCAGTACTTC. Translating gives CASSHPGRGLQETQYF.

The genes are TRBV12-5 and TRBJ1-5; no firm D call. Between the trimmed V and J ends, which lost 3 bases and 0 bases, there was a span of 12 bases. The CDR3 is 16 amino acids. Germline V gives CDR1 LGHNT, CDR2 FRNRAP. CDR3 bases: TGTGCTAGTGGTTTTGTATTCAACCTTAGCAATCAGCCCCAGCATTTT. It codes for CASGFVFNLSNQPQHF.

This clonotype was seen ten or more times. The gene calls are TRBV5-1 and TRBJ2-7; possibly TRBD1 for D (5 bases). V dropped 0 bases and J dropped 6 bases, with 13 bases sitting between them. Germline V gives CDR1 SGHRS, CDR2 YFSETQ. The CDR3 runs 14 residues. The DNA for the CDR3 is TGCGCCAGCAGCTTGGATAGGGGAAGGCGCGAGCAGTACTTC. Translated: CASSLDRGRREQYF. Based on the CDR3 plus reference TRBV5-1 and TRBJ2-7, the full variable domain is KAGVTQTPRYLIKTRGQQVTLSCSPISGHRSVSWYQQTPGQGLQFLFEYFSETQRNKGNFPGRFSGRQFSNSRSEMNVSTLELGDSALYLCASSLDRGRREQYFGPGTRLTVT.

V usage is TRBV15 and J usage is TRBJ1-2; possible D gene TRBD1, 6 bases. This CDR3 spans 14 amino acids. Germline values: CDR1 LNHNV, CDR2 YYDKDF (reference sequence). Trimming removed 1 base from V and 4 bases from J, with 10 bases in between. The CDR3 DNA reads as TGTGCCACCAGCAGAGTAGGGGACATCTATGGCTACACCTTC. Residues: CATSRVGDIYGYTF. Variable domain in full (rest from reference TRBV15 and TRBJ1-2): DAMVIQNPRYQVTQFGKPVTLSCSQTLNHNVMYWYQQKSSQAPKLLFHYYDKDFNNEADTPDNFQSRRPNTSFCFLDIRSPGLGDTAMYLCATSRVGDIYGYTFGSGTRLTVV.

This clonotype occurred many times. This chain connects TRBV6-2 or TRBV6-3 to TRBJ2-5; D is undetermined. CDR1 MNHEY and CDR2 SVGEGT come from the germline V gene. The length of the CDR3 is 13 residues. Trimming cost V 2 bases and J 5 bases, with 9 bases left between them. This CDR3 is CASSYGWRETQYF. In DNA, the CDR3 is TGTGCCAGCAGTTACGGGTGGCGTGAGACCCAGTACTTC.

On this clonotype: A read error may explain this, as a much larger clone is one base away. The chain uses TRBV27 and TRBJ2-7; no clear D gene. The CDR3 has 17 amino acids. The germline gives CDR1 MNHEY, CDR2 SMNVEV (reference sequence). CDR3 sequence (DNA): TGTGCCGGCAGTTTATGGGGTTCGGGCTATTACCGCTACGAGCAGTACTTC. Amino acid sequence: CAGSLWGSGYYRYEQYF.

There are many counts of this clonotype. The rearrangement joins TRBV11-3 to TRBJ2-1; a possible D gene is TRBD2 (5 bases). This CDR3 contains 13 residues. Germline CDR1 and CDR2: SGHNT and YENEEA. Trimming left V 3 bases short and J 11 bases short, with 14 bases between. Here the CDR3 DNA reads TGTGCCAGCAGCTTGGGAGCCCGACACCAGCAGTTCTTC. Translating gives CASSLGARHQQFF.

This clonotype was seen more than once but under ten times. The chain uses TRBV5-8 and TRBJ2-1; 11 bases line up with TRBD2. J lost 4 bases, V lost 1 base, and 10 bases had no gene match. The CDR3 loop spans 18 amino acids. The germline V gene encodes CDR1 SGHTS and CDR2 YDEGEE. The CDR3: CASSLLLLAGGSYNEQFF. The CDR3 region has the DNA TGTGCCAGCAGCTTGCTTTTGCTAGCGGGAGGATCATACAATGAGCAGTTCTTC.

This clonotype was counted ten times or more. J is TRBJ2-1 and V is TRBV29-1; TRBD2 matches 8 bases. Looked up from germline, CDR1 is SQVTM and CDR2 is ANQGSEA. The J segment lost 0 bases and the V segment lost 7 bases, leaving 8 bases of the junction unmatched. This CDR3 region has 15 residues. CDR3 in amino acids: CSASGSGVSYNEQFF. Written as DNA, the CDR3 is TGCAGCGCCTCCGGTAGCGGGGTCTCCTACAATGAGCAGTTCTTC.

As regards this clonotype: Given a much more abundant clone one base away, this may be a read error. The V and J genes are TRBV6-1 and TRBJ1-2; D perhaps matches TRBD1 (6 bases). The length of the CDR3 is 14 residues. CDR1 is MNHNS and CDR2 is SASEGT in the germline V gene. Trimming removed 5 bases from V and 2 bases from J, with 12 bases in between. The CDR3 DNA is TGTGCCAGCAGTACCAGTACAGGGAACTATGGCTACACCTTC. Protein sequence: CASSTSTGNYGYTF.

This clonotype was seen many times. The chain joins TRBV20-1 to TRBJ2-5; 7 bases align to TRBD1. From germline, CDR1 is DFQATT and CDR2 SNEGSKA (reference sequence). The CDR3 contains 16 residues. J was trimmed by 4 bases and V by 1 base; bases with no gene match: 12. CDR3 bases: TGCAGTGCTAGAGGGGGCCGCGAGGGGGCGGGAGAGACCCAGTACTTC. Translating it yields CSARGGREGAGETQYF.

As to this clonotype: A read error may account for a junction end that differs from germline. The CDR3 here is CAISSGGARKTQYF. CDR3 sequence (DNA): TGTGCCATCAGTTCAGGGGGCGCGAGAAAGACCCAGTACTTC. The chain links TRBV28 to TRBJ2-5, with 8 nucleotides matching TRBD1. The CDR3 length is 14 residues. The germline V gene encodes CDR1 MDHEN and CDR2 SYDVKM.

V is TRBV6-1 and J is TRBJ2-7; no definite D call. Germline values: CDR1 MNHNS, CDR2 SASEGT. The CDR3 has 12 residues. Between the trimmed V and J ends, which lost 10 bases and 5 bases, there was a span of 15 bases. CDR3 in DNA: TGTGCCACCAGGACCGCGCCGGACGAGCAGTACTTC. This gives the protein CATRTAPDEQYF.

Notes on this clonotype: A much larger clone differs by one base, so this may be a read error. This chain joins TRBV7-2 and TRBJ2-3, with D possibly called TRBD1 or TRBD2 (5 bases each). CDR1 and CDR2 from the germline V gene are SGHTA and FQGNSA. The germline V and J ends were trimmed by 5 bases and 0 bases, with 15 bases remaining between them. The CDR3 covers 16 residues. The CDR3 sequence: CASSLLGTISTDTQYF. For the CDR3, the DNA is TGTGCCAGCAGCCTCTTAGGGACCATTAGCACAGATACGCAGTATTTT.

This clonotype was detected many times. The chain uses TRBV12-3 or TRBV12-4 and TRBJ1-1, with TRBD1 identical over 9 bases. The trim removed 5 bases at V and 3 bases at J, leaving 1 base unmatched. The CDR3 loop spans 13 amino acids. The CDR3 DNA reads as TGTGCCAGCAGTCGACAGGGGGACACTGAAGCTTTCTTT. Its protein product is CASSRQGDTEAFF.

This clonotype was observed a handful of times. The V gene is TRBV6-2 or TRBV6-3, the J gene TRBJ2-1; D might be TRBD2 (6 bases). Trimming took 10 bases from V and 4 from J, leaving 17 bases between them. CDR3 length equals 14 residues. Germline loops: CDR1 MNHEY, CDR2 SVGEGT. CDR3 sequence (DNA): TGTGCCACCCGCGGTCCGGGGGTTTACAATGAGCAGTTCTTC. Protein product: CATRGPGVYNEQFF.

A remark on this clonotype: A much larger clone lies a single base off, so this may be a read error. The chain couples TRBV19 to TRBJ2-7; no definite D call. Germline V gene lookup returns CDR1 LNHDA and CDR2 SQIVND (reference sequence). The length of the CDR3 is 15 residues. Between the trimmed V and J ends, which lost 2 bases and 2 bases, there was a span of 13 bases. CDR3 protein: CASSIQADPAYEQYF. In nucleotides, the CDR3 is TGTGCCAGTAGTATACAGGCCGACCCTGCCTACGAGCAGTACTTC.

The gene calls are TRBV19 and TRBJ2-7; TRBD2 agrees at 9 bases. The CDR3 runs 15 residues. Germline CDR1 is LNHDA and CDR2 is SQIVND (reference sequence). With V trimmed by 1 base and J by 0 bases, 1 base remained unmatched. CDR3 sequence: CASSIVAGASYEQYF. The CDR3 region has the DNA TGTGCCAGTAGTATAGTAGCGGGGGCCTCCTACGAGCAGTACTTC.

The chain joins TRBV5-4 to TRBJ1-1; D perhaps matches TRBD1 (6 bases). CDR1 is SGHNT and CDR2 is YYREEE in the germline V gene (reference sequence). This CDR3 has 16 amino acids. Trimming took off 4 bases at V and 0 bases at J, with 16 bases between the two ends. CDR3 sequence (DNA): TGTGCCAGCAGCCCAGGCGGGGGGCTCATGAACACTGAAGCTTTCTTT. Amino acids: CASSPGGGLMNTEAFF.

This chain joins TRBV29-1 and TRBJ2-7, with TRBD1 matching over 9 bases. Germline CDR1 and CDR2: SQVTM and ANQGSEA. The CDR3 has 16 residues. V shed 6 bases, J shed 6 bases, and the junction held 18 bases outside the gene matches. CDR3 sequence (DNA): TGCAGCGTCGTCCTTACCGGGACAGGGCACTATGGCGAGCAGTACTTC. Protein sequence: CSVVLTGTGHYGEQYF.

DNA of the CDR3: TGTGCCAGCACCCGCCCCCGGGCTGGAAACACCATATATTTT. Translated, it gives CASTRPRAGNTIYF. The V gene is TRBV12-3 or TRBV12-4, the J gene TRBJ1-3; D is ambiguous. The CDR3 contains 14 residues. The germline V and J ends were trimmed by 7 bases and 2 bases, with 12 bases remaining between them.